This passage covers 23 T cell receptor beta chains from one sample sequenced in a study of regulatory T cells in long-lasting Graves disease. Time point reported: newly diagnosed GD, antithyroid drugs for less than 3 months. PBMC RNA served as the TCR library source. HTBI primers from iRepertoire and Arm-PCR of CDR3 regions yielded the TCR beta libraries. TCRdb fed the multiplex PCR reads into MiXCR, producing one record per CDR3 protein. Seen here are around 500,000 distinct CDR3 sequences, 13% observed once, and the top ten hold roughly a tenth. The same sample was also studied in work on T cells in Graves' hyperthyroidism and ophthalmopathy.

The sample here was peripheral blood mononuclear cells (PBMCs), taken at new diagnosis, from a patient treated with antithyroid drugs. All receptors come from a man in his thirties or forties with Graves disease.

On this clonotype: A clone one base away is much larger, so this may be a read error. The V call is TRBV27, the J call TRBJ2-1, with 11 bases identical to TRBD2. The J call could be wrong; TRBJ2-5 is a better fit for the DNA end. The germline V gene has CDR1 MNHEY and CDR2 SMNVEV (reference sequence). The CDR3 runs 17 residues. The CDR3 region has the DNA TGTGCCAGCAGTATTGTGCTAGCGGGAGGACAACAAGAGACCCAGTACTTC. Protein product: CASSIVLAGGQQETQYF.

The chain couples TRBV20-1 to TRBJ2-5; 12 bases fit TRBD2. This CDR3 contains 16 residues. The ends lost 4 bases at V and 5 bases at J; junction bases unmatched: 11. Looked up from germline, CDR1 is DFQATT and CDR2 is SNEGSKA (reference sequence). The CDR3 protein is CSATPSGRVLGETQYF. CDR3 nucleotides: TGCAGTGCTACACCTAGCGGGAGGGTCCTCGGGGAGACCCAGTACTTC.

This clonotype was seen many times. This rearrangement joins TRBV7-8 to TRBJ1-3; no definite D call. Germline values: CDR1 SGHVS, CDR2 FQNEAQ. V was clipped by 6 bases and J by 7 bases, with 13 bases between them. The CDR3 extends over 13 amino acids. CDR3 protein: CASSGILGNTIYF. The CDR3 bases are TGTGCCAGCAGTGGTATCCTGGGGAACACCATATATTTT. The entire variable domain, with the rest obtained from reference TRBV7-8 and TRBJ1-3, is as follows: GAGVSQSPRYKVAKRGQDVALRCDPISGHVSLFWYQQALGQGPEFLTYFQNEAQLDKSGLPSDRFFAERPEGSVSTLKIQRTQQEDSAVYLCASSGILGNTIYFGEGSWLTVV.

In its sample, this clonotype was seen many times. One end of the junction is discordant with germline, which a read error may explain. This chain joins TRBV20-1 and TRBJ2-1; D is unresolved. The CDR3 spans 12 residues. In germline, CDR1 is DFQATT, CDR2 SNEGSKA (reference sequence). The CDR3 nucleotides read TGCAGTGCTGGAGAGATCTACAATGAGCAGTTCTTC. It is translated as CSAGEIYNEQFF.

This clonotype was observed many times. The V and J genes are TRBV3-1 and TRBJ1-2; possible D gene TRBD1, 5 bases. V lost 2 bases to trimming and J lost 14 bases, with 15 bases between them. Germline V gives CDR1 LGHDT, CDR2 YNNKEL (reference sequence). The length of the CDR3 is 12 residues. The CDR3, as DNA: TGTGCCAGCAGCCAAAGGGACTTTACGTTGACCTTC. Translated: CASSQRDFTLTF. Full variable domain (missing parts from reference TRBV3-1 and TRBJ1-2): DTAVSQTPKYLVTQMGNDKSIKCEQNLGHDTMYWYKQDSKKFLKIMFSYNNKELIINETVPNRFSPKSPDKAHLNLHINSLELGDSAVYFCASSQRDFTLTFGSGTRLTVV.

The genes are TRBV18 and TRBJ1-3; no firm D call. V gave up 2 bases and J gave up 0 bases, with 8 bases separating them. The CDR3 is made up of 15 amino acids. CDR1 and CDR2 from the germline V gene are KGHSH and LQKENI. CDR3 loop: CASSPFPGSGNTIYF. The CDR3 DNA is TGTGCCAGCTCACCATTTCCGGGCTCTGGAAACACCATATATTTT.

CDR3 amino acids: CAWSSASGRAVGGTGELFF. Written as DNA, the CDR3 is TGTGCCTGGAGCTCGGCTAGCGGGAGGGCCGTAGGGGGCACCGGGGAGCTGTTTTTT. This chain links TRBV30 with TRBJ2-2, with 12 bases lining up with TRBD2. Germline CDR1 reads GTSNPN; CDR2 reads SVGIG (reference sequence). The V segment lost 3 bases and the J segment 4 bases; nucleotides outside the gene matches: 15. CDR3 length: 19 residues.

This clonotype was seen ten or more times. The V and J genes are TRBV24-1 and TRBJ2-2; 8 nucleotides align to TRBD2. CDR1 is KGHDR, CDR2 SFDVKD, per germline. Trimming removed 3 bases from V and 4 bases from J; junction bases left unmatched: 6. The CDR3 is 16 amino acids. CDR3 loop: CATSDRLASSTGELFF. The CDR3 nucleotides read TGTGCCACCAGTGATCGACTAGCGAGTTCCACCGGGGAGCTGTTTTTT.

This clonotype came up many times. The chain links TRBV2 to TRBJ1-2; 9 bases match TRBD1. The CDR3 spans 14 residues. In germline, CDR1 is SNHLY, CDR2 FYNNEI. The trim removed 6 bases at V and 8 bases at J, leaving 10 bases unmatched. The CDR3 coding sequence is TGTGCCAGCAGGGACAGGGGCGCCTCTACGGGCTACACCTTC. Translation: CASRDRGASTGYTF.

This clonotype occurred a few times. This rearrangement joins TRBV7-9 to TRBJ2-3, with D unresolved. The CDR3 totals 14 residues. V was trimmed by 1 base and J by 4 bases, leaving 9 bases between them. Germline CDR1 and CDR2: SEHNR and FQNEAQ (reference sequence). The DNA for the CDR3 is TGTGCCAGCAGCTTAGTGCCCCTGCCAGATACGCAGTATTTT. It is translated as CASSLVPLPDTQYF.

V gene TRBV20-1 combines with J gene TRBJ1-5, with a tentative D call TRBD1 (5 bases). The CDR3 contains 14 residues. V lost 6 bases and J lost 1, with 13 bases in between. The germline V gene has CDR1 DFQATT and CDR2 SNEGSKA (reference sequence). The DNA of the CDR3 is TGCAGTGCCGGGGGGGTCGGGAGCAATCAGCCCCAGCATTTT. Its protein product is CSAGGVGSNQPQHF.

This chain links TRBV6-5 with TRBJ2-4, with D unclear. This CDR3 is built from 17 residues. CDR1 and CDR2 (germline): MNHEY, SVGAGI. V lost 2 bases and J lost 4, with 18 bases in between. The DNA of the CDR3 is TGTGCCAGCAGTTACCCCTCCCCCTTGGCGGTTAAAAACATTCAGTACTTC. This translates into CASSYPSPLAVKNIQYF.

V and J are TRBV6-4 and TRBJ1-4, with unresolved D. Germline assignment: CDR1 MRHNA and CDR2 SNTAGT. The CDR3 contains 14 residues. The V gene lost 2 bases and the J gene lost 10 bases, with 14 bases spanning the gap. The CDR3 protein is CASSDEGGNGKLFF. The CDR3 DNA follows: TGTGCCAGCAGTGACGAGGGCGGTAACGGAAAACTGTTTTTT.

This clonotype was counted at least ten times. The genes are TRBV11-2 and TRBJ2-5, with D possibly called TRBD1 or TRBD2 (6 bases each). The V end was cut by 2 bases, the J end by 4 bases, with 14 bases between. CDR3 length equals 15 residues. Germline CDR1 reads SGHAT; CDR2 reads FQNNGV. The CDR3 coding sequence is TGTGCCAGCAGCTTATCGGGGGCGGAGGGAGAGACCCAGTACTTC. This encodes CASSLSGAEGETQYF.

Many counts were recorded for this clonotype. The CDR3 loop is CASSPNGQGLETQYF. The CDR3 DNA follows: TGTGCCAGCAGCCCAAACGGACAGGGTCTGGAGACCCAGTACTTC. The chain carries TRBV6-1 and TRBJ2-1, with 8 bases matching TRBD1. The J call is doubtful: the DNA matches TRBJ2-5 better. The CDR3 covers 15 residues. Per germline, CDR1 MNHNS and CDR2 SASEGT.

This clonotype was picked up many times. J is TRBJ2-1 and V is TRBV20-1; D is perhaps TRBD2 (5 bases). The CDR3 length is 13 residues. Trimming left V 5 bases short and J 8 bases short, with 16 bases between. Germline V lookup: CDR1 DFQATT, CDR2 SNEGSKA (reference sequence). In DNA, the CDR3 is TGCAGTGCTGGTCACGTGGCGGAGGATGAGCAGTTCTTC. Its protein product is CSAGHVAEDEQFF.

There are many counts of this clonotype. The gene calls are TRBV20-1 and TRBJ1-1; D not certain. Trimming stripped 2 bases from V and 8 bases from J, with 9 bases between. The CDR3 is 11 amino acids. Germline CDR1 DFQATT, CDR2 SNEGSKA (reference sequence). This CDR3 reads CSARNRAEAFF. The CDR3 bases are TGCAGTGCTAGAAACCGGGCCGAAGCTTTCTTT.

The sample holds many counts of this clonotype. This chain joins TRBV20-1 and TRBJ2-5; 7 bases are a match to TRBD2. This CDR3 is 14 amino acids long. V lost 5 bases to trimming and J lost 2 bases; unmatched junction nucleotides: 8. The germline gives CDR1 DFQATT, CDR2 SNEGSKA (reference sequence). This CDR3 is CSAFRDYLQETQYF. The CDR3 DNA sequence: TGCAGTGCTTTCCGGGACTACTTACAAGAGACCCAGTACTTC.

This chain links TRBV30 with TRBJ2-5; 10 nucleotides agree with TRBD2. Germline CDR1 GTSNPN, CDR2 SVGIG (reference sequence). This CDR3 is built from 15 residues. Unmatched junction bases numbered 8, after V lost 5 bases and J lost 2 bases. CDR3 amino acids: CAWGTGTSVQETQYF. The CDR3 DNA sequence: TGTGCCTGGGGTACCGGGACTAGCGTACAAGAGACCCAGTACTTC.

V gene TRBV6-1 combines with J gene TRBJ2-1; 12 nucleotides align to TRBD1. The CDR3 runs to 15 residues. Looked up from germline, CDR1 is MNHNS and CDR2 is SASEGT. V lost 5 bases and J lost 7; bases outside the gene matches: 6. Written as DNA, the CDR3 is TGTGCCAGCAGTCCTGTGGGACAGGGGGCAAATGAGCAGTTCTTC. Translation gives CASSPVGQGANEQFF.

This chain connects TRBV20-1 to TRBJ2-7; 8 nucleotides agree with TRBD2. The CDR3 loop spans 14 amino acids. With V trimmed by 6 bases and J by 4 bases, 11 bases remained unmatched. Germline CDR1 and CDR2: DFQATT and SNEGSKA (reference sequence). The DNA of the CDR3 is TGCAGTGCCTCCGAGGTGGTAGCGGGGTACGAGCAGTACTTC. As protein: CSASEVVAGYEQYF.

This clonotype was counted many times. The chain is built from TRBV2 and TRBJ2-3; a possible D gene is TRBD1 (5 bases). This CDR3 comprises 11 residues. The V and J ends lost 9 bases and 4 bases respectively, with 8 bases between them. Germline CDR1 SNHLY, CDR2 FYNNEI. CDR3 DNA: TGTGCCAGGACAGCCTCAGATACGCAGTATTTT. Translated: CARTASDTQYF.

This clonotype has just a few counts. The rearrangement links TRBV6-5 to TRBJ2-7, with 12 bases matching TRBD2. In germline, CDR1 is MNHEY, CDR2 SVGAGI. V lost 2 bases to trimming and J lost 8 bases; unmatched junction nucleotides: 7. This CDR3 is built from 15 residues. CDR3 bases: TGTGCCAGCAGTTACGGACTAGCGGGAAAGGGGAAGCAGTACTTC. Protein product: CASSYGLAGKGKQYF.